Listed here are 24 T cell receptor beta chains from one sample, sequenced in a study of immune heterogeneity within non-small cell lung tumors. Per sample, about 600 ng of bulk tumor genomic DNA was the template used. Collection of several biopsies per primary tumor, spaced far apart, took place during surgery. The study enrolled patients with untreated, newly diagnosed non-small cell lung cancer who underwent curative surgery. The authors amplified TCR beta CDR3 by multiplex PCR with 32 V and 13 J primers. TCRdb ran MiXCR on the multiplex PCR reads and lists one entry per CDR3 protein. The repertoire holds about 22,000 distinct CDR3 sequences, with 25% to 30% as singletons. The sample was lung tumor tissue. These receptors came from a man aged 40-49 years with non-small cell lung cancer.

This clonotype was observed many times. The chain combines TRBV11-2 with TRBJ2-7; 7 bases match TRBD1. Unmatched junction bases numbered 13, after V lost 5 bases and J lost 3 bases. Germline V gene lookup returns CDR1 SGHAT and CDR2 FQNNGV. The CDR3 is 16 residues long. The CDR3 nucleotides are TGTGCCAGCAGCCGTGCCTCGGGACAGATCTACTACGAGCAGTACTTC. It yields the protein CASSRASGQIYYEQYF.

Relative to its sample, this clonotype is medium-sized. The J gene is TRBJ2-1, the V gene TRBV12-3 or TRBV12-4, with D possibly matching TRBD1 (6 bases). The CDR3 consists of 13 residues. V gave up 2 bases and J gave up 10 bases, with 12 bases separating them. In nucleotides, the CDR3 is TGTGCCAGCAGTTTACTTAGGGGGATCGAGCAGTTCTTC. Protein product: CASSLLRGIEQFF.

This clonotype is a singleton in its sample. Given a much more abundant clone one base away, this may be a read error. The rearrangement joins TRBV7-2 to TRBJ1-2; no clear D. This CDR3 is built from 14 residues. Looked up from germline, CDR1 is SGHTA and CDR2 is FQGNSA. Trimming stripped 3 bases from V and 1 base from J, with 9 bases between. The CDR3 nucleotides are TGTGCCAGCAGCTTTATGGGCAATAACTATGGCTACACCTTC. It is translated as CASSFMGNNYGYTF.

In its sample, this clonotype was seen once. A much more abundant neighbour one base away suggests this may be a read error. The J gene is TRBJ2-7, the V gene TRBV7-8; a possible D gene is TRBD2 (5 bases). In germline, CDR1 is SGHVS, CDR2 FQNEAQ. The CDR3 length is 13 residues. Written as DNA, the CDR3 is TGTGCCAACAGCTTAAGCGGTCCCTACGAGCAGTACTTC. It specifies CANSLSGPYEQYF. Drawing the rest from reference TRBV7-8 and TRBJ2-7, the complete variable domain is GAGVSQSPRYKVAKRGQDVALRCDPISGHVSLFWYQQALGQGPEFLTYFQNEAQLDKSGLPSDRFFAERPEGSVSTLKIQRTQQEDSAVYLCANSLSGPYEQYFGPGTRLTVT.

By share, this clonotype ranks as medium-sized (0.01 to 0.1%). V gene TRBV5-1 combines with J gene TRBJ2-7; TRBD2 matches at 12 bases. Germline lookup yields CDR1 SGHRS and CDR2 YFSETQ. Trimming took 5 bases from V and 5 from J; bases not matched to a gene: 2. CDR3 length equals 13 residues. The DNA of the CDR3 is TGCGCCAGCAGGACTAGCGGGAGAGACGAGCAGTACTTC. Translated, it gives CASRTSGRDEQYF.

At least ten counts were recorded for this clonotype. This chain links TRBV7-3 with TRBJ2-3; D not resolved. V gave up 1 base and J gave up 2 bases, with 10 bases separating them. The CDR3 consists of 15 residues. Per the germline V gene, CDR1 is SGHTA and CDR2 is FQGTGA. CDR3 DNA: TGTGCCAGCAGCTTAATTGGCTTTGACACAGATACGCAGTATTTT. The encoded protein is CASSLIGFDTDTQYF.

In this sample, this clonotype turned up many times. The CDR3 protein is CASSEGTGGGYGYTF. The DNA of the CDR3 is TGTGCCAGCAGTGAAGGGACAGGGGGAGGCTATGGCTACACCTTC. The chain is built from TRBV6-1 and TRBJ1-2, with 10 bases matching TRBD1. V shed 1 base and J 4 bases; nucleotides not matched to a gene: 3. The germline CDR1 and CDR2 sequences are MNHNS and SASEGT. This CDR3 is built from 15 residues.

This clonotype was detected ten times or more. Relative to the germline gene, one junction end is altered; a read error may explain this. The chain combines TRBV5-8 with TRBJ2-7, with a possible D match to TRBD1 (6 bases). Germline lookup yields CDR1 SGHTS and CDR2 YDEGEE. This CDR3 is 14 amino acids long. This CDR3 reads CASRPRGDSYEQYF. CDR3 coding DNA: TGTGCAAGCAGGCCCAGGGGCGATTCCTACGAGCAGTACTTC.

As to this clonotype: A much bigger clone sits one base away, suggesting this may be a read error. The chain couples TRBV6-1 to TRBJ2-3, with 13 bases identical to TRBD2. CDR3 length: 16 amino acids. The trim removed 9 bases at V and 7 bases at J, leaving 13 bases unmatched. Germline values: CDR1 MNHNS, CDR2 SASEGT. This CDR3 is CARRPGTSGVRNTQYF. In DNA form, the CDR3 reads TGTGCCAGAAGGCCCGGGACTAGCGGGGTTCGGAATACGCAGTATTTT.

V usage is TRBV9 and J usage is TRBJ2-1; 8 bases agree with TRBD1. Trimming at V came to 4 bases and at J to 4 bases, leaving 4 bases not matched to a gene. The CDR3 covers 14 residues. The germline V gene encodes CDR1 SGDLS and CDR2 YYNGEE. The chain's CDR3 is CASSRTGRYNEQFF. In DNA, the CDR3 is TGTGCCAGCAGCCGGACAGGGAGGTACAATGAGCAGTTCTTC.

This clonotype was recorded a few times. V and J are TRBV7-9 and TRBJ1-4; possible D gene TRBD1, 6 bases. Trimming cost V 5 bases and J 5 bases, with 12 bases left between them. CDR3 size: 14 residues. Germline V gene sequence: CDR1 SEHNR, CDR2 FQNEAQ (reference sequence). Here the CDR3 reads CASSVGRGNEKLFF. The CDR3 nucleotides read TGTGCCAGCAGCGTGGGTAGGGGGAATGAAAAACTGTTTTTT.

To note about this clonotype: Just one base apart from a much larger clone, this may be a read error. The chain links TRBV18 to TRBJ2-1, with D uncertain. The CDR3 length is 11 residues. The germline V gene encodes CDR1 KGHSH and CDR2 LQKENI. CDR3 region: CVSSKNNEQFF. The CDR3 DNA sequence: TGTGTCAGCTCGAAAAACAATGAGCAGTTCTTC.

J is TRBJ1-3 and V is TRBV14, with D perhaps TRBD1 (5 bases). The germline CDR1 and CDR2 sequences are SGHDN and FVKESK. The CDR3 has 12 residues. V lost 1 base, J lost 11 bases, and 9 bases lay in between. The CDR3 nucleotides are TGTGCCAGCAGCCAAGTATCCAGGGCCATATATTTT. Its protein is CASSQVSRAIYF.

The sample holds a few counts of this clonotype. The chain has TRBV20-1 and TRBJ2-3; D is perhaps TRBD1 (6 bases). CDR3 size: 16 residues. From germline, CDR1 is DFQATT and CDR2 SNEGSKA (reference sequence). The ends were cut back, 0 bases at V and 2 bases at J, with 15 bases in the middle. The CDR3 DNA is TGCAGTGCTAGAGAGGCCACAGGGCGAACCACAGATACGCAGTATTTT. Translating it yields CSAREATGRTTDTQYF.

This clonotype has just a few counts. The CDR3 loop reads CASSLGWDTEAFF. The CDR3 DNA reads TGTGCCAGCAGCTTAGGGTGGGACACTGAAGCTTTCTTT. This chain connects TRBV11-2 to TRBJ1-1; D uncertain. CDR1 is SGHAT and CDR2 is FQNNGV in the germline V gene. Trimming took 1 base from V and 3 from J, leaving 6 bases between them. The CDR3 contains 13 residues.

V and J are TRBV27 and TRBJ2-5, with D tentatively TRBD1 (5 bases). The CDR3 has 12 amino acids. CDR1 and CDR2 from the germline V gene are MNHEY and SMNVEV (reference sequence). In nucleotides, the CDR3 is TGTGCAGTCGGCAGGGTCAAAGAGACCCAGTACTTC. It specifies CAVGRVKETQYF.

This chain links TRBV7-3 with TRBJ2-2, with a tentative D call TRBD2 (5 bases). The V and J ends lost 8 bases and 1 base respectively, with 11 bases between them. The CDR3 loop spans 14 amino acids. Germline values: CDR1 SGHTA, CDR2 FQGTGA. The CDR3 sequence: CASRQAVNTGELFF. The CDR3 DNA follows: TGTGCCAGCCGGCAAGCGGTGAACACCGGGGAGCTGTTTTTT.

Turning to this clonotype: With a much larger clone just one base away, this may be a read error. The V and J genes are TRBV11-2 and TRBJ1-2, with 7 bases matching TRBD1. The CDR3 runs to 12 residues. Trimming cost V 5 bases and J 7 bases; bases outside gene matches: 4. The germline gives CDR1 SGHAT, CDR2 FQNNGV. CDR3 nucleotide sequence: TGTGCCAGCAGCGGATACAGGGGTGGCTACACCTTC. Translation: CASSGYRGGYTF.

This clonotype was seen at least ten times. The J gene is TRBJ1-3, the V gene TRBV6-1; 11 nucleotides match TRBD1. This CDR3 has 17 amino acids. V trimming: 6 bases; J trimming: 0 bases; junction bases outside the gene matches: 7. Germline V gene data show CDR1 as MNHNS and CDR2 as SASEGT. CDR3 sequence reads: CASRTGQGAISGNTIYF. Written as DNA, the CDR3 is TGTGCCAGCAGAACCGGACAGGGGGCAATCTCTGGAAACACCATATATTTT.

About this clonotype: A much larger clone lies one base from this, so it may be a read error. In DNA, the CDR3 is TGTGCCAGCAGCCGTGAGTGGAGAACTCAGCCCCAGCATTTT. Amino acid sequence: CASSREWRTQPQHF. J is TRBJ1-5 and V is TRBV2; D is ambiguous. Germline values: CDR1 SNHLY, CDR2 FYNNEI. CDR3 length: 14 amino acids. Trimming pared 6 bases from V and 6 bases from J, leaving 15 bases between.

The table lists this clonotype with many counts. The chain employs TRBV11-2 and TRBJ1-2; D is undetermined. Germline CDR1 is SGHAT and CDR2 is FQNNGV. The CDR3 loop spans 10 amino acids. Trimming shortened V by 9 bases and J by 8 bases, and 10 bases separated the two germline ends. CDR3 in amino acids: CASFGFGYTF. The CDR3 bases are TGTGCCAGTTTTGGGTTCGGCTACACCTTC.

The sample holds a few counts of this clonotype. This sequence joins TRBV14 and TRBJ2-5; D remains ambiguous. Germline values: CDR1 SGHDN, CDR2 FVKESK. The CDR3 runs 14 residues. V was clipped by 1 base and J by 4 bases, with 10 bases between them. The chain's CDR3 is CASSQASNRETQYF. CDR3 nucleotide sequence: TGTGCCAGCAGCCAAGCTAGTAACCGAGAGACCCAGTACTTC.

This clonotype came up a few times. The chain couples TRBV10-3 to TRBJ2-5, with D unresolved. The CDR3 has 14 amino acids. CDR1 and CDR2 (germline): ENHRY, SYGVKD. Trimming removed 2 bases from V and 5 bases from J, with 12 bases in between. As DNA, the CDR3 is TGTGCCATCAGTGAGCATTCACAGAGTGAGACCCAGTACTTC. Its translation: CAISEHSQSETQYF.

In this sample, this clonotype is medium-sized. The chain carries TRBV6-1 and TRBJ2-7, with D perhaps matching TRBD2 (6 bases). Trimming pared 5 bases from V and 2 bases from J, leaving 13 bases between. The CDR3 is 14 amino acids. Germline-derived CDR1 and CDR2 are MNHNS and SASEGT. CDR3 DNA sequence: TGTGCCAGCAGTAAGGGCGGGAATACCTACGAGCAGTACTTC. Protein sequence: CASSKGGNTYEQYF.